Listed below are T cell receptor beta chains from one sample, sequenced in a study of identical twins. TCRdb analysed the 5' RACE reads with MiXCR anew, one entry per CDR3 protein. The table includes some 1,600,000 distinct CDR3 sequences, less than 40% detected once. Sequenced: cord blood. The source is a newborn girl in good health. CDR3s include the opening cysteine and the closing phenylalanine or tryptophan. Each record gives: D gene, clone size, J gene, V gene, CDR3 DNA, CDR3 protein. The D gene is left open where the match is weak. Rows may omit the clone size; those that give it use once, few, many or a size class.

.	.	TRBJ2-1	TRBV7-9	TGTGCCAGCAGCTTAGGAAGGGCAGGGGCTTACAATGAGCAGTTCTTC	CASSLGRAGAYNEQFF
.	.	TRBJ2-3	TRBV5-5	TGTGCCAGCAGACTGTCTGCGGGGGCGGCAGATACGCAGTATTTT	CASRLSAGAADTQYF
TRBD1	.	TRBJ1-5	TRBV20-1	TGCAGTGCTAGTTTAGTCACTCGGACAGGTTGGGGCAATCAGCCCCAGCATTTT	CSASLVTRTGWGNQPQHF
.	once	TRBJ2-2	TRBV28	TGTGCCAGTGGTGTCCGATCCCTGGGGCTGTTTTTT	CASGVRSLGLFF
TRBD1	few	TRBJ1-4	TRBV14	TGTGCCAGCAGCCGAAGGACAGGGACCGCAACTAATGAAAAACTGTTTTTT	CASSRRTGTATNEKLFF
.	.	TRBJ1-4	TRBV21-1	TGTGCCAGCAGCGCCGGGACTCCGGAACGTAATGAAAAACTGTTTTTT	CASSAGTPERNEKLFF
.	.	TRBJ2-1	TRBV12-5	TGTGCTAGTGGTCCCAGGGACCTTTACAATGAGCAGTTCTTC	CASGPRDLYNEQFF
.	.	TRBJ2-1	TRBV20-1	TGCAGTGCAAAGAGCTCCTACAATGAGCAGTTCTTC	CSAKSSYNEQFF
TRBD1	few	TRBJ1-2	TRBV6-1	TGTGCCAGCACCTGGGACAGAGCTAACTATGGCTACACCTTC	CASTWDRANYGYTF
.	.	TRBJ2-1	TRBV20-1	TGCAGTGCTAGACAGTCTTATGAGCAGTTCTTC	CSARQSYEQFF
.	.	TRBJ2-7	TRBV2	TGTGCCAGCAGTGAAATAAGATTTAACAATGAGCAGTACTTC	CASSEIRFNNEQYF
TRBD1	few	TRBJ1-1	TRBV12-3/TRBV12-4	TGTGCCAGCAGTTCACCCGACAGGGTGAACACTGAAGCTTTCTTT	CASSSPDRVNTEAFF
.	.	TRBJ2-7	TRBV6-1	TGTGCCAGCAGTGGAGCACTAGTCCCAGCCATCGAGCAGTACTTC	CASSGALVPAIEQYF
TRBD2	.	TRBJ2-7	TRBV10-2	TGCGCCAGCAGGATGACTAGCGGGGGGGAGAGGTACGAGCAGTACTTC	CASRMTSGGERYEQYF
TRBD2	few	TRBJ2-6	TRBV29-1	TGCAGCGTTGAAACTGGGACTAGCTACTTCTCTGGGGCCAACGTCCTGACTTTC	CSVETGTSYFSGANVLTF
TRBD2	few	TRBJ2-5	TRBV12-3/TRBV12-4	TGTGCCAGCAGTTCGGGACTAGACAATGAGCAGTACTTC	CASSSGLDNEQYF
.	.	TRBJ1-6	TRBV20-1	TGCAGTGCACGCGGCACCGACAATTCACCCCTCCACTTT	CSARGTDNSPLHF